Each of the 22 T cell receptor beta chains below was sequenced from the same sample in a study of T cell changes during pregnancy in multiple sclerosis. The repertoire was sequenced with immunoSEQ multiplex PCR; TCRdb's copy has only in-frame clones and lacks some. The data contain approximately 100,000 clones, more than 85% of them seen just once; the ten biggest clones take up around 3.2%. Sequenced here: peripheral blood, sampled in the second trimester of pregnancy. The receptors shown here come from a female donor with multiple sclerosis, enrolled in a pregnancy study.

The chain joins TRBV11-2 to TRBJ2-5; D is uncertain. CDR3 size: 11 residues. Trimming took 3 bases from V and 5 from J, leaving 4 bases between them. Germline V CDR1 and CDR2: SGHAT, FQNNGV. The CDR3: CASSFSETQYF. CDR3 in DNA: TGTGCCAGCAGCTTCTCGGAGACCCAGTACTTC.

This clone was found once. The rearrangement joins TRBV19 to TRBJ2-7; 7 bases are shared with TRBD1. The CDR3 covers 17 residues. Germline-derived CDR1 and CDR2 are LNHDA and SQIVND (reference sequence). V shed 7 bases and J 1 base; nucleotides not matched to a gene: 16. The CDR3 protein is CASTPTGLGRTSYEQYF. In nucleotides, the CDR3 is TGTGCCAGTACCCCGACAGGGTTAGGTCGAACTTCCTACGAGCAGTACTTC.

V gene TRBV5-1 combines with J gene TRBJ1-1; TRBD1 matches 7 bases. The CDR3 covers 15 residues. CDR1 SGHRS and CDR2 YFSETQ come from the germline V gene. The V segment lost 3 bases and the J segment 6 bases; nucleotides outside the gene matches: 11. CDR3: CASSSAGGFRPEAFF. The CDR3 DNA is TGCGCCAGCAGCTCTGCAGGGGGATTCCGTCCTGAAGCTTTCTTT.

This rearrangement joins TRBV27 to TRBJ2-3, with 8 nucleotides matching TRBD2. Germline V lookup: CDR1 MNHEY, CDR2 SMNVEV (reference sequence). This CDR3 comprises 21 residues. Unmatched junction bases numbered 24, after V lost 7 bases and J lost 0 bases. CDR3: CASIPRSGAGRAHSSTDTQYF. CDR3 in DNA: TGTGCCAGCATTCCTCGCTCGGGTGCCGGGAGGGCCCACTCGAGCACAGATACGCAGTATTTT.

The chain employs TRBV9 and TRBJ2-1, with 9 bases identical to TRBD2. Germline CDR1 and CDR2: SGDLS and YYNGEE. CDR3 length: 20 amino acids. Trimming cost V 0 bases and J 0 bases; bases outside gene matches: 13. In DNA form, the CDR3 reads TGTGCCAGCAGCGTAGGGGGTAGCGGGAGATCATTAAGCTCCTACAATGAGCAGTTCTTC. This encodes CASSVGGSGRSLSSYNEQFF.

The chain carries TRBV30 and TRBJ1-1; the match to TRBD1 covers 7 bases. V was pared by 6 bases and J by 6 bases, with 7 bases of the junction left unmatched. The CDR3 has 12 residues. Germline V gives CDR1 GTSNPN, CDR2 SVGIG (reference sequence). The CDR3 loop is CACTGAWAEAFF. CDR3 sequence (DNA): TGTGCCTGTACAGGGGCCTGGGCTGAAGCTTTCTTT.

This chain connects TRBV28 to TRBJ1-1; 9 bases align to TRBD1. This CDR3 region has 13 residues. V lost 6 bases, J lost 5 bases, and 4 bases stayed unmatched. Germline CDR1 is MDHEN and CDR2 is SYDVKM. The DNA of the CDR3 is TGTGCCAGCAGGACAGGGGGACGGACTGAAGCTTTCTTT. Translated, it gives CASRTGGRTEAFF.

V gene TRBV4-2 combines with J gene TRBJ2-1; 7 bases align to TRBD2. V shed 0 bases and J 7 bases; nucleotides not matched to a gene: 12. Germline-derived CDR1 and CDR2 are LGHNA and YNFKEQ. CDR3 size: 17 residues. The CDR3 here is CASSQDRRGRGRNEQFF. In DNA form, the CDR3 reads TGTGCCAGCAGCCAAGATCGGCGAGGGAGGGGTCGTAATGAGCAGTTCTTC.

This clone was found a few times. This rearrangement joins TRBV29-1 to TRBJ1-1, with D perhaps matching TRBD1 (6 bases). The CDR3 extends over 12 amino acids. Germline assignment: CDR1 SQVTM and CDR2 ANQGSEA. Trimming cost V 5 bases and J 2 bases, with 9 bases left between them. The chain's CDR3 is CSVRTVNTEAFF. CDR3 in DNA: TGCAGCGTTCGGACAGTTAACACTGAAGCTTTCTTT.

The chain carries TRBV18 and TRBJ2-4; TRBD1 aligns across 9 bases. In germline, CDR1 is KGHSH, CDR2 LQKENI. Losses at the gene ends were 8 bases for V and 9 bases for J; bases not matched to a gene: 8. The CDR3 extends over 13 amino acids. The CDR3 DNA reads TGTGCCAGCACGTGGACAGGGGAAGGCATTCAGTACTTC. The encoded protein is CASTWTGEGIQYF. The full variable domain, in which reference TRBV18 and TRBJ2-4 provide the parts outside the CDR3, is NAGVMQNPRHLVRRRGQEARLRCSPMKGHSHVYWYRQLPEEGLKFMVYLQKENIIDESGMPKERFSAEFPKEGPSILRIQQVVRGDSAAYFCASTWTGEGIQYFGAGTRLSVL.

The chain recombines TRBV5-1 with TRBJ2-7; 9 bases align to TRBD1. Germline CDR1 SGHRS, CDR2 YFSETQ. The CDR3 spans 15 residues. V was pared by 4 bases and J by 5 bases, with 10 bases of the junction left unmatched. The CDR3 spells CASSQGQGIIDEQYF. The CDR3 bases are TGCGCCAGCAGCCAGGGACAGGGCATAATCGACGAGCAGTACTTC. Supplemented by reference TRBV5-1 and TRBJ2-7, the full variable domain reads KAGVTQTPRYLIKTRGQQVTLSCSPISGHRSVSWYQQTPGQGLQFLFEYFSETQRNKGNFPGRFSGRQFSNSRSEMNVSTLELGDSALYLCASSQGQGIIDEQYFGPGTRLTVT.

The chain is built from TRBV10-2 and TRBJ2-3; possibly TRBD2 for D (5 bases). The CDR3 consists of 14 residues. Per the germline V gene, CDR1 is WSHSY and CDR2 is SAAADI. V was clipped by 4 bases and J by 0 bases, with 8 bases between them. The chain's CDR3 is CASSAGGSTDTQYF. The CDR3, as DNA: TGCGCCAGCAGTGCCGGCGGGAGCACAGATACGCAGTATTTT.

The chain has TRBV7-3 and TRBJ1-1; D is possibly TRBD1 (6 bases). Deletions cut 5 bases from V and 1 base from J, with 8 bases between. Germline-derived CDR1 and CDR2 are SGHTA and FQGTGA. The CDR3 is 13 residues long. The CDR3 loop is CASSRTANTEAFF. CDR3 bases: TGTGCCAGCAGCCGGACAGCGAACACTGAAGCTTTCTTT.

The CDR3 DNA is TGTGCCAGCAGCTCCACCGGGACAGGGGCGCCTGAAGCTTTCTTT. It encodes CASSSTGTGAPEAFF. The chain employs TRBV5-6 and TRBJ1-1; 10 positions agree with TRBD1. CDR3 length equals 15 residues. V gave up 3 bases and J gave up 6 bases; unmatched junction bases: 8. Germline CDR1 reads SGHDT; CDR2 reads YYEEEE.

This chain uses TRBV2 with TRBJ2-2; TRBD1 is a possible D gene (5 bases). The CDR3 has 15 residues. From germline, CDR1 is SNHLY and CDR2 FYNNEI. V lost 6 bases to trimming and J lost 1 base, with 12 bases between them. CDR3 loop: CASSPQGGNTGELFF. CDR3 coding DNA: TGTGCCAGCAGCCCCCAGGGCGGGAACACCGGGGAGCTGTTTTTT.

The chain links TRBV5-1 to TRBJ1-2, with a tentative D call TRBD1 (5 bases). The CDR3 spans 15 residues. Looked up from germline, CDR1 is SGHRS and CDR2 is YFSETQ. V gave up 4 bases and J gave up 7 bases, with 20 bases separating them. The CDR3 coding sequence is TGCGCCAGCAGCCCCGGGGGGGTAGCCTTTTTTGGCTACACCTTC. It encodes CASSPGGVAFFGYTF.

The chain's CDR3 is CAASGGNEQYF. In DNA form, the CDR3 reads TGTGCCGCAAGTGGCGGGAACGAGCAGTACTTC. The genes are TRBV27 and TRBJ2-7, with a possible D match to TRBD2 (6 bases). The CDR3 runs 11 residues. CDR1 is MNHEY and CDR2 is SMNVEV in the germline V gene (reference sequence). The V end was cut by 11 bases, the J end by 5 bases, with 13 bases between.

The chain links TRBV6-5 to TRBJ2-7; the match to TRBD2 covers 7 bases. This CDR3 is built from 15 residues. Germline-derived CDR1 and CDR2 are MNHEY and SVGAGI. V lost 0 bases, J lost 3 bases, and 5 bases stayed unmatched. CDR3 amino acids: CASSYSTWTSYEQYF. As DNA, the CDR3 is TGTGCCAGCAGTTACTCGACATGGACTAGCTACGAGCAGTACTTC.

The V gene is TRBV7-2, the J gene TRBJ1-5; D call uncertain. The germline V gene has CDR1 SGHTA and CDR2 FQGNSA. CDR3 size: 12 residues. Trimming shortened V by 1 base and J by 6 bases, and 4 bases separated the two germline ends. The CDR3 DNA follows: TGTGCCAGCAGCTTAGGACTTCAGCCCCAGCATTTT. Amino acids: CASSLGLQPQHF.

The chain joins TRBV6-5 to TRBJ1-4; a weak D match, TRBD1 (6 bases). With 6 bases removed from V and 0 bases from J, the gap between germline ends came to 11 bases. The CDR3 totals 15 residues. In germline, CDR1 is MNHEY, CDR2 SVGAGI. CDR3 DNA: TGTGCCAGCAGCCCGGACAGCTCAACTAATGAAAAACTGTTTTTT. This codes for CASSPDSSTNEKLFF.

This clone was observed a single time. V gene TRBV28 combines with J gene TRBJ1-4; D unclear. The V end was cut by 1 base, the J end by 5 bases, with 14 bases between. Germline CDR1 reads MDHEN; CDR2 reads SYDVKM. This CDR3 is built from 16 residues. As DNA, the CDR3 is TGTGCCAGCAGTTTATCGCTTCCGGGTCAAAATGAAAAACTGTTTTTT. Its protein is CASSLSLPGQNEKLFF.

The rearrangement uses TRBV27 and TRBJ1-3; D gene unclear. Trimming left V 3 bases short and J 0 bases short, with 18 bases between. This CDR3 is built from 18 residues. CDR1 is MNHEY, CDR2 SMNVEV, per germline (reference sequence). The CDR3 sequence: CASSLKWQAHFSGNTIYF. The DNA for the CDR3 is TGTGCCAGCAGTTTGAAGTGGCAGGCGCATTTCTCTGGAAACACCATATATTTT.